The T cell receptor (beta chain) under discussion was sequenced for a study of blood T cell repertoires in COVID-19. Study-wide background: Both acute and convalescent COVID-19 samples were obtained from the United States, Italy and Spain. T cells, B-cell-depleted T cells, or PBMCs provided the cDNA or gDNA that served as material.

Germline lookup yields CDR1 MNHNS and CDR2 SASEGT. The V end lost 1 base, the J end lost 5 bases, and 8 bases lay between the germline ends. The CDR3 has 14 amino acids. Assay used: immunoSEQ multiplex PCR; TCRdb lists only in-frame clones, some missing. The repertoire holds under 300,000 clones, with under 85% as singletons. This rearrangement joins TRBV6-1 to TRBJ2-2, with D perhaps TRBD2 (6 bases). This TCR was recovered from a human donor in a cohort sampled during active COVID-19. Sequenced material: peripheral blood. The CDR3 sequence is CASSEGGGTGELFF. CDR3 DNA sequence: TGTGCCAGCAGTGAAGGGGGAGGTACCGGGGAGCTGTTTTTT.